This entry features one T cell receptor beta chain sequence. The antigen is undetermined. This sample also contains other DNA sequences that code for the same CDR3. This CDR3 has 13 amino acids. The V end lost 5 bases, the J end lost 6 bases, and 12 bases lay between the germline ends. Germline CDR1 reads SGHRS; CDR2 reads YFSETQ. The sample comes from a study of shared clonotypes between healthy human individuals. Findings and caveats of the study: Sequencing depth was a factor that was expected to affect clonotype sharing among donors. Non-shared clonotypes had lower generation probabilities than clonotypes shared by all four sorted-subset donors.

As handled by the study authors: Filtering was not the same, since immunoSEQ gave junction-only sequences without quality scores. The data were produced by immunoSEQ multiplex PCR, yet TCRdb's version contains in-frame clones alone and is incomplete. Clone size and the V and J calls come from that table; the DNA yielded D and trimming. The sample lists millions of clones; roughly 95% were seen once. This receptor was taken from a man in his late teens or twenties in good health. This sequence joins TRBV5-1 and TRBJ2-1; unclear D gene. The material sequenced was naive CD4+ T cells sorted from blood. Specified subset: CD45RA+ positively selected. The CDR3 coding sequence is TGCGCCAGCAGTTTGCGGCTAGGCAATGAGCAGTTCTTC. This sequence encodes CASSLRLGNEQFF.